This TCR beta chain appears in the sequencing data of a study of blood T cell repertoires in COVID-19. Generated by immunoSEQ multiplex PCR, the TCRdb table keeps only in-frame clones and is missing some. The sample has 200,000 to 250,000 clones; 87% are singletons. CDR1 and CDR2 (germline): LGHDT, YNNKEL (reference sequence). The CDR3 totals 13 residues. V gave up 5 bases and J gave up 4 bases, with 11 bases separating them. The sample taken for sequencing was peripheral blood. This receptor was identified in a young woman who had recovered from COVID-19. The chain recombines TRBV3-1 (or the pseudogene TRBV3-2) with TRBJ1-2; D might be TRBD1 (6 bases). The CDR3 protein is CASSKQGPYGYTF. The CDR3 nucleotides are TGTGCCAGCAGCAAACAGGGACCCTATGGCTACACCTTC.